A selection of T cell receptor beta chains follows, all from one sample in a study of shared clonotypes between healthy human individuals. Clones were sequenced by immunoSEQ multiplex PCR, and TCRdb holds only the in-frame ones, with some missing. The profile shows about 2 million clones, 85% to 95% of them singletons. Specimen: naive CD8+ T cells sorted from blood. The receptors were sampled from a man between 18 and 29 years old in good health. The CDR3 runs from the conserved cysteine through the conserved F or W. Fields, in order: V gene, clone size, J gene, D gene, CDR3 protein, CDR3 DNA. The D gene is left open where the match is weak. Size tells how often a clone was seen (once, few, many) or the class of an expanded clone, and some rows leave it out.

TRBV2,-,TRBJ2-3,TRBD2,CAIRGADTQYF,TGTGCCATCCGGGGGGCAGATACGCAGTATTTT
TRBV9,-,TRBJ2-7,TRBD2,CASSVEGLETTYEQYF,TGTGCCAGCAGCGTAGAGGGACTAGAAACTACCTACGAGCAGTACTTC
TRBV5-6,-,TRBJ1-1,TRBD1,CASSSDRGVERDTEAFF,TGTGCCAGCAGCTCGGACAGGGGAGTGGAGCGCGACACTGAAGCTTTCTTT
TRBV10-3,-,TRBJ2-7,-,CAISDWQGHSYEQYF,TGTGCCATCAGTGATTGGCAGGGCCACTCCTACGAGCAGTACTTC
TRBV4-1,-,TRBJ2-5,-,CASSQEELGNRETQYF,TGCGCCAGCAGCCAGGAAGAACTAGGGAATCGAGAGACCCAGTACTTC
TRBV6-1,-,TRBJ2-3,-,CASMTGWGADTQYF,TGTGCCAGCATGACAGGGTGGGGGGCAGATACGCAGTATTTT
TRBV5-4,-,TRBJ2-1,-,CASSPLNNEQFF,TGTGCCAGCAGCCCCCTTAACAATGAGCAGTTCTTC
TRBV4-1,-,TRBJ2-5,-,CASSQVWFAEETQYF,TGCGCCAGCAGCCAAGTATGGTTTGCCGAAGAGACCCAGTACTTC
TRBV6-1,-,TRBJ2-7,-,CASSWTHSYEQYF,TGTGCCAGCAGTTGGACACACTCCTACGAGCAGTACTTC
TRBV5-6,-,TRBJ2-4,-,CASSFRDEGDIQYF,TGTGCCAGCAGCTTTAGGGACGAGGGGGACATTCAGTACTTC
TRBV27,-,TRBJ1-1,-,CASSLRGGNTEAFF,TGTGCCAGCAGTTTGAGGGGGGGGAACACTGAAGCTTTCTTT
TRBV9,-,TRBJ1-1,TRBD1,CASSVSGTGDTEAFF,TGTGCCAGCAGCGTATCCGGGACAGGGGACACTGAAGCTTTCTTT
TRBV7-2,-,TRBJ2-7,-,CASSLRVVNPLDEQYF,TGTGCCAGCAGCCTCAGGGTAGTCAACCCCCTAGACGAGCAGTACTTC
TRBV18,-,TRBJ2-3,-,CASSRDTQYF,TGTGCCAGCTCACGAGATACGCAGTATTTT
TRBV5-4,-,TRBJ1-1,-,CASSYRPFQYENTEAFF,TGTGCCAGCAGCTACCGACCGTTTCAGTACGAGAACACTGAAGCTTTCTTT
TRBV9,-,TRBJ1-2,-,CASSAFKTVSNYGYTF,TGTGCCAGCAGCGCGTTCAAGACAGTATCGAACTATGGCTACACCTTC
TRBV7-9,-,TRBJ2-3,TRBD2,CASSLARGSLHTQYF,TGTGCCAGCAGCTTAGCGCGGGGGTCCCTCCATACGCAGTATTTT
TRBV27,-,TRBJ1-4,-,CASSGGLSNEKLFF,TGTGCCAGCAGTGGCGGGTTATCTAATGAAAAACTGTTTTTT
TRBV7-9,-,TRBJ2-5,-,CASSHGGFEEGETQYF,TGTGCCAGCAGCCATGGTGGGTTTGAAGAGGGAGAGACCCAGTACTTC
TRBV6-5,-,TRBJ2-5,TRBD1,CASSYWTGPYQETQYF,TGTGCCAGCAGTTACTGGACAGGGCCTTACCAAGAGACCCAGTACTTC
TRBV2,-,TRBJ2-5,TRBD2,CASSERGSRYQETQYF,TGTGCCAGCAGTGAGCGGGGGTCTCGGTACCAAGAGACCCAGTACTTC
TRBV6-1,-,TRBJ2-1,-,CASLAYISYNEQFF,TGTGCCAGCCTAGCTTATATCTCCTACAATGAGCAGTTCTTC
TRBV4-1,-,TRBJ2-7,-,CASSQGGGLHEQYF,TGCGCCAGCAGCCAAGGCGGGGGCCTACACGAGCAGTACTTC
TRBV5-6,once,TRBJ1-2,-,CASSSRNLGYGYTF,TGTGCCAGCAGCTCCCGGAATCTCGGCTATGGCTACACCTTC
TRBV7-9,-,TRBJ1-3,-,CASSLWGIGEISGNTIYF,TGTGCCAGCAGCTTATGGGGTATAGGAGAAATCTCTGGAAACACCATATATTTT
TRBV5-6,-,TRBJ2-7,TRBD1,CASSPTPGTQGEYF,TGTGCCAGCAGCCCGACCCCCGGGACCCAGGGGGAGTACTTC
TRBV11-2,-,TRBJ2-5,-,CASSLEAETQYF,TGTGCCAGCAGCTTAGAGGCGGAGACCCAGTACTTC
TRBV5-4,-,TRBJ2-7,-,CASSRGTNEQYF,TGTGCCAGCAGCCGTGGGACGAACGAGCAGTACTTC
TRBV7-8,-,TRBJ1-5,TRBD1,CASSAGGKGQPQHF,TGTGCCAGCAGCGCAGGGGGCAAGGGGCAGCCCCAGCATTTT
TRBV6-1,-,TRBJ2-7,-,CASSEQGGTYEQYF,TGTGCCAGCAGTGAACAGGGGGGGACCTACGAGCAGTACTTC
TRBV28,-,TRBJ2-7,TRBD1,CASSLTGGPYEQYF,TGTGCCAGCAGTTTAACAGGGGGCCCCTACGAGCAGTACTTC
TRBV7-2,-,TRBJ1-2,-,CASSDQGSGDYGYTF,TGTGCCAGCAGCGATCAGGGAAGCGGTGACTATGGCTACACCTTC
TRBV11-2,-,TRBJ1-4,-,CASSVGSGGREDEKLFF,TGTGCCAGCAGCGTGGGGTCTGGGGGCAGAGAGGATGAAAAACTGTTTTTT
TRBV5-1,-,TRBJ1-4,TRBD1,CASSLGMGQTYEKLFF,TGCGCCAGCAGCTTGGGTATGGGACAGACCTATGAAAAACTGTTTTTT
TRBV6-5,few,TRBJ1-1,-,CASSYAGLEAFF,TGTGCCAGCAGTTACGCGGGCCTTGAAGCTTTCTTT
TRBV30,-,TRBJ2-2,-,CAWDRGAIGELFF,TGTGCCTGGGACAGAGGGGCTATCGGGGAGCTGTTTTTT
TRBV27,-,TRBJ2-2,-,CASSWRDTGELFF,TGTGCCAGCAGTTGGCGCGATACCGGGGAGCTGTTTTTT
TRBV13,-,TRBJ2-5,-,CASSNSGEETQYF,TGTGCCAGCAGCAACTCGGGGGAAGAGACCCAGTACTTC
TRBV7-8,-,TRBJ2-7,TRBD2,CASSYGLAGDEGSYEQYF,TGTGCCAGCAGCTATGGCCTAGCGGGGGACGAAGGGTCCTACGAGCAGTACTTC
TRBV5-8,-,TRBJ1-5,TRBD1,CASGTGPNQPQHF,TGTGCCAGCGGGACAGGGCCTAATCAGCCCCAGCATTTT
TRBV13,-,TRBJ2-5,-,CASSSWTYQETQYF,TGTGCCAGCAGCTCCTGGACCTACCAAGAGACCCAGTACTTC
TRBV30,-,TRBJ2-2,-,CALFGASGELFF,TGTGCCTTATTCGGCGCATCCGGGGAGCTGTTTTTT
TRBV5-4,-,TRBJ1-6,-,CATSMWGRNPYNSPLHF,TGTGCCACATCTATGTGGGGACGGAACCCGTATAATTCACCCCTCCACTTT
TRBV11-2,-,TRBJ1-1,-,CASSPPNGVEAFF,TGTGCCAGCAGCCCACCAAACGGGGTTGAAGCTTTCTTT
TRBV10-2,once,TRBJ1-2,-,CASSGEGFGDYTF,TGCGCCAGCAGTGGGGAAGGGTTCGGGGACTACACCTTC
TRBV30,-,TRBJ1-1,TRBD1,CAWRDRTGGFTEAFF,TGTGCCTGGAGGGACCGGACAGGGGGATTCACTGAAGCTTTCTTT
TRBV28,-,TRBJ2-5,-,CASSLTGRETQYF,TGTGCCAGCAGTCTTACAGGGCGAGAGACCCAGTACTTC
TRBV29-1,-,TRBJ2-7,TRBD2,CSVEGSSGTIHEQYF,TGCAGCGTTGAAGGATCTAGCGGGACAATCCACGAGCAGTACTTC
TRBV10-3,-,TRBJ2-7,-,CAISESAGPFYEQYF,TGTGCCATCAGTGAGTCGGCGGGACCCTTCTACGAGCAGTACTTC
TRBV27,-,TRBJ1-5,-,CASGSYSNQPQHF,TGTGCCAGCGGGTCTTATAGCAATCAGCCCCAGCATTTT